This is a list of T cell receptor beta chains from one sample in a study of blood T cell repertoires in COVID-19. Clones were read by immunoSEQ multiplex PCR, and TCRdb kept only the in-frame ones, dropping some. The table lists around 150,000 clones, approximately 84% of them singletons. The sample taken for sequencing was peripheral blood. Receptors were obtained from a woman aged 55-69 years with acute or convalescent COVID-19. The CDR3 runs from the conserved cysteine through the conserved F or W. D genes are given only for firm matches. Expanded clones are given a class, and other clones once, few, many or no size at all.

>TRBJ1-2|15|-|TRBV4-1|TRBD1
CASSLGTGEFYGYTF
TGCGCCAGCAGCCTGGGGACAGGGGAATTCTATGGCTACACCTTC
>TRBJ1-1|14|few|TRBV19|-
CASKGRRVETEAFF
TGTGCCAGTAAGGGCCGCAGGGTAGAAACTGAAGCTTTCTTT
>TRBJ2-3|14|-|TRBV30|TRBD1
CAWSVQGGADTQYF
TGTGCCTGGAGTGTACAGGGGGGCGCGGATACGCAGTATTTT
>TRBJ2-7|11|-|TRBV20-1|-
CSTRELGEQYF
TGCAGTACTCGGGAGCTGGGGGAGCAGTACTTC
>TRBJ2-7|14|once|TRBV6-1|-
CASSEGGSSYEQYF
TGTGCCAGCAGTGAGGGTGGGAGCTCCTACGAGCAGTACTTC
>TRBJ2-1|17|-|TRBV18|-
CASSPLTLRAAYNEQFF
TGTGCCAGCTCACCACTTACGTTGCGAGCGGCCTACAATGAGCAGTTCTTC
>TRBJ2-1|15|-|TRBV4-1|TRBD2
CASSPREGRPNEQFF
TGCGCCAGCAGCCCGCGGGAGGGCCGTCCCAATGAGCAGTTCTTC
>TRBJ2-7|22|once|TRBV5-1|TRBD2
CASSLFPLQREGLAGGSDEQYF
TGCGCCAGCAGCTTGTTCCCCCTTCAACGGGAGGGACTAGCGGGAGGAAGCGACGAGCAGTACTTC
>TRBJ2-1|13|-|TRBV3-1/TRBV3-2|-
CASSRQANNEQFF
TGTGCCAGCAGCCGACAGGCCAACAATGAGCAGTTCTTC
>TRBJ1-1|15|once|TRBV7-2|-
CASSPQGGGYTEAFF
TGTGCCAGCAGCCCACAAGGGGGTGGATACACTGAAGCTTTCTTT
>TRBJ1-4|16|-|TRBV6-6|-
CASSHQGGPTNEKLFF
TGTGCCAGCAGTCACCAAGGGGGACCAACTAATGAAAAACTGTTTTTT
>TRBJ1-3|14|-|TRBV18|-
CASSPTLPGDTIYF
TGTGCCAGCTCACCGACACTCCCCGGGGACACCATATATTTT
>TRBJ2-5|14|-|TRBV7-8|TRBD2
CASSEKRERETQYF
TGTGCCAGCAGCGAGAAGCGGGAGCGAGAGACCCAGTACTTC
>TRBJ2-1|16|once|TRBV11-2|TRBD2
CASSSISGRGGNEQFF
TGTGCCAGCAGCTCAATTAGCGGGAGGGGGGGCAATGAGCAGTTCTTC
>TRBJ2-1|14|few|TRBV11-3|-
CASSPYREGNEQFF
TGTGCCAGCAGCCCCTACAGGGAAGGCAATGAGCAGTTCTTC
>TRBJ2-7|15|-|TRBV7-2|TRBD2
CASSLGLAGWGEQYF
TGTGCCAGCAGCTTAGGACTAGCGGGATGGGGCGAGCAGTACTTC
>TRBJ2-6|15|-|TRBV7-9|-
CASSLDTTGANVLTF
TGTGCCAGCAGCCTCGACACCACTGGGGCCAACGTCCTGACTTTC
>TRBJ2-6|17|-|TRBV19|TRBD1
CASSTGQGSSGANVLTF
TGTGCCAGTAGTACGGGACAGGGAAGCTCTGGGGCCAACGTCCTGACTTTC
>TRBJ1-2|13|once|TRBV6-5|-
CASGWTRDYGYTF
TGTGCCAGCGGCTGGACACGAGACTATGGCTACACCTTC
>TRBJ2-7|14|-|TRBV5-1|TRBD2
CASSASGAPYEQYF
TGCGCCAGCAGCGCTAGCGGGGCCCCCTACGAGCAGTACTTC
>TRBJ2-1|15|-|TRBV5-1|TRBD2
CASSLRTSGRSEQFF
TGCGCCAGCAGCTTGCGGACTAGCGGGAGGTCTGAGCAGTTCTTC
>TRBJ2-1|13|few|TRBV10-3|-
CATSEGGDNEQFF
TGTGCCACCAGCGAGGGGGGGGACAATGAGCAGTTCTTC
>TRBJ1-4|15|few|TRBV5-5|-
CASSLPTGYNEKLFF
TGTGCCAGCAGCTTGCCGACAGGATATAATGAAAAACTGTTTTTT
>TRBJ2-3|17|-|TRBV30|-
CAWSVSSGLASTDTQYF
TGTGCCTGGAGTGTATCTTCTGGGCTAGCTAGCACAGATACGCAGTATTTT
>TRBJ1-2|14|-|TRBV29-1|-
CSVEDTGLHYGYTF
TGCAGCGTTGAAGACACAGGGTTGCACTATGGCTACACCTTC
>TRBJ2-2|14|-|TRBV5-4|TRBD1
CASSADREPGELFF
TGTGCCAGCAGCGCAGACAGGGAACCCGGGGAGCTGTTTTTT
>TRBJ2-1|13|few|TRBV2|-
CASSNGLYNEQFF
TGTGCCAGCAGCAACGGACTATACAATGAGCAGTTCTTC
>TRBJ2-7|13|once|TRBV12-3/TRBV12-4|TRBD1
CASSQGQTYEQYF
TGTGCCAGCAGCCAGGGACAGACCTACGAGCAGTACTTC
>TRBJ2-3|15|-|TRBV5-4|TRBD2
CASQTEGGGTDTQYF
TGTGCCAGTCAGACGGAGGGAGGGGGCACAGATACGCAGTATTTT
>TRBJ1-1|13|-|TRBV9|-
CASSLQGSTEAFF
TGTGCCAGCAGCTTACAGGGAAGCACTGAAGCTTTCTTT
>TRBJ2-7|13|-|TRBV29-1|TRBD2
CSVRTSGAYEQYF
TGCAGCGTTAGGACTAGCGGCGCCTACGAGCAGTACTTC
>TRBJ2-7|12|-|TRBV7-9|-
CASSPNSDEQYF
TGTGCCAGCAGCCCCAACAGTGACGAGCAGTACTTC
>TRBJ1-1|16|few|TRBV28|-
CASSSPGSGLDTEAFF
TGTGCCAGCAGTTCCCCCGGGTCGGGGTTGGACACTGAAGCTTTCTTT
>TRBJ2-3|13|-|TRBV7-9|-
CASSSGSKDTQYF
TGTGCCAGCAGCTCAGGGTCCAAGGATACGCAGTATTTT
>TRBJ2-3|17|-|TRBV6-2/TRBV6-3|TRBD1
CASSYLYEGQGTDTQYF
TGTGCCAGCAGTTATCTCTATGAGGGACAGGGCACAGATACGCAGTATTTT
>TRBJ1-5|15|-|TRBV6-5|TRBD1
CASSYPGQGGQPQHF
TGTGCCAGCAGTTACCCAGGACAGGGAGGGCAGCCCCAGCATTTT
>TRBJ2-1|12|-|TRBV10-3|-
CAITSGLNEQFF
TGTGCCATCACCTCTGGGCTCAATGAGCAGTTCTTC
>TRBJ2-1|12|-|TRBV3-1/TRBV3-2|-
CASSIAANEQFF
TGTGCCAGCAGCATAGCGGCGAATGAGCAGTTCTTC
>TRBJ1-5|13|-|TRBV4-1|-
CASSQDGNQPQHF
TGCGCCAGCAGCCAAGACGGTAATCAGCCCCAGCATTTT
>TRBJ2-2|15|-|TRBV9|-
CASSVAAQGTGELFF
TGTGCCAGCAGCGTAGCAGCCCAGGGCACCGGGGAGCTGTTTTTT
>TRBJ1-5|15|-|TRBV19|-
CASQNSGTRHGSQHF
TGTGCCAGCCAGAATTCCGGGACAAGACATGGGTCCCAGCATTTT
>TRBJ2-7|15|-|TRBV5-4|-
CASSSPRAGAYEQYF
TGTGCCAGCAGCTCCCCTCGGGCGGGGGCGTACGAGCAGTACTTC
>TRBJ1-6|15|few|TRBV5-5|-
CASSLVRGVNSPLHF
TGTGCCAGCAGCTTGGTGCGGGGGGTGAATTCACCCCTCCACTTT
>TRBJ1-2|13|-|TRBV5-6|-
CASSSGQLYGYTF
TGTGCCAGCAGTTCAGGACAGCTCTATGGCTACACCTTC
>TRBJ1-1|13|-|TRBV6-1|TRBD1
CASSDRGQTEAFF
TGTGCCAGCAGTGACAGGGGGCAAACTGAAGCTTTCTTT
>TRBJ2-5|16|-|TRBV11-2|TRBD2
CASSFPTTSGKETQYF
TGTGCCAGCAGCTTCCCGACGACTAGCGGGAAAGAGACCCAGTACTTC
>TRBJ2-5|16|-|TRBV9|TRBD2
CASSPGTSGSSETQYF
TGTGCCAGCAGCCCGGGGACTAGCGGGAGTTCGGAGACCCAGTACTTC
>TRBJ2-5|14|-|TRBV19|TRBD1
CASSTGQGEETQYF
TGTGCCAGTAGTACGGGACAGGGGGAAGAGACCCAGTACTTC
>TRBJ1-4|15|-|TRBV15|-
CATSSPGSINEKLFF
TGTGCCACCAGCTCCCCCGGGTCGATAAATGAAAAACTGTTTTTT
>TRBJ2-3|11|-|TRBV2|-
CASTAVNTQYF
TGTGCCAGCACGGCGGTCAATACGCAGTATTTT